The rows below give T cell receptor beta chains drawn from one sample of a study of siplizumab effects on memory and regulatory T cells. Measured with immunoSEQ multiplex PCR; TCRdb has only the in-frame clones, and not every one. The profile shows about 100,000 clones, 80% to 95% of them singletons. Sequencing input: CD4+ T cells sorted from blood. These receptors all come from a human donor in good health. The CDR3 runs from the conserved cysteine through the conserved F or W. Each record gives: D gene, V gene, clone size, J gene, CDR3 protein, CDR3 DNA. The D gene is left open where the match is weak. The listing skips clone size in some rows; elsewhere it reads once, few, many or a size class.

.,TRBV2,.,TRBJ2-2,CASSEEGAGELFF,TGTGCCAGCAGTGAAGAAGGGGCCGGGGAGCTGTTTTTT
.,TRBV5-1,.,TRBJ1-4,CASSPPAGQKAKEKLFF,TGCGCCAGCAGCCCTCCTGCGGGCCAGAAGGCCAAAGAAAAACTGTTTTTT
.,TRBV5-1,.,TRBJ2-7,CASSAGKGEQYF,TGCGCCAGCAGTGCAGGGAAGGGCGAGCAGTACTTC
.,TRBV7-3,once,TRBJ2-2,CASSSRTERTGELFF,TGTGCCAGCAGCTCGAGGACAGAGAGAACCGGGGAGCTGTTTTTT
.,TRBV19,.,TRBJ2-1,CASSSDSGTNEQFF,TGTGCCAGTAGCTCCGATTCCGGGACGAATGAGCAGTTCTTC
TRBD2,TRBV7-2,.,TRBJ2-3,CASSLNGGWDTQYF,TGTGCCAGCAGCTTAAACGGGGGGTGGGATACGCAGTATTTT
.,TRBV7-9,.,TRBJ2-4,CASSLLTDSPLGF,TGTGCCAGCTCACTTCTAACCGACAGTCCACTAGGCTTC
.,TRBV2,.,TRBJ2-3,CASTVEQGSTDTQYF,TGTGCCAGCACCGTTGAACAGGGATCCACAGATACGCAGTATTTT
.,TRBV25-1,.,TRBJ2-1,CASSPPGSYNEQFF,TGTGCCAGCAGTCCTCCGGGCTCCTACAATGAGCAGTTCTTC
.,TRBV10-2,.,TRBJ2-1,CASSDRGTYNEQFF,TGCGCCAGCAGTGACAGGGGTACCTACAATGAGCAGTTCTTC
.,TRBV18,.,TRBJ2-3,CASSPKGGYTDTQYF,TGTGCCAGCTCACCGAAGGGGGGTTACACAGATACGCAGTATTTT
TRBD1,TRBV6-4,.,TRBJ1-1,CASKPGTGDTEAFF,TGTGCCAGCAAACCCGGGACAGGGGACACTGAAGCTTTCTTT
.,TRBV6-5,.,TRBJ1-6,CASRGGAENSPLHF,TGTGCCAGCCGGGGGGGGGCTGAAAATTCACCCCTCCACTTT
.,TRBV28,once,TRBJ1-1,CASSFTGTYRTEAFF,TGTGCCAGCAGTTTTACTGGGACATATAGGACTGAAGCTTTCTTT
.,TRBV9,.,TRBJ2-3,CASSVRGVADTQYF,TGTGCCAGCAGCGTGAGGGGGGTCGCAGATACGCAGTATTTT
.,TRBV7-2,.,TRBJ2-5,CASSLSRQETQYF,TGTGCCAGCAGCTTATCTAGACAAGAGACCCAGTACTTC
.,TRBV29-1,.,TRBJ2-1,CSVDGLQDRLSSYNEQFF,TGCAGCGTTGATGGGTTGCAGGACCGCTTGAGCTCCTACAATGAGCAGTTCTTC
.,TRBV5-1,.,TRBJ2-3,CASSLTARESTDTQYF,TGCGCCAGCAGCTTGACTGCGAGAGAGAGCACAGATACGCAGTATTTT
.,TRBV28,.,TRBJ1-1,CASSRPGRGTEAFF,TGTGCCAGCAGTCGCCCGGGCAGGGGCACTGAAGCTTTCTTT
TRBD1,TRBV7-3,.,TRBJ1-2,CASSETGTEGYGYTF,TGTGCCAGCAGCGAGACAGGGACGGAGGGCTATGGCTACACCTTC
.,TRBV28,.,TRBJ1-2,CASSTQGRIYGYTF,TGTGCCAGCAGTACCCAGGGACGGATATATGGCTACACCTTC
TRBD1,TRBV20-1,.,TRBJ2-7,CSAPTGDEQYF,TGCAGTGCCCCGACAGGGGACGAGCAGTACTTC
.,TRBV5-1,.,TRBJ2-6,CASSPIRPPVSGANVLTF,TGCGCCAGCAGCCCCATTCGGCCGCCGGTCTCTGGGGCCAACGTCCTGACTTTC
.,TRBV15,.,TRBJ2-3,CATSRGNGGGTDTQYF,TGTGCCACCAGCAGAGGGAATGGCGGGGGCACAGATACGCAGTATTTT
TRBD1,TRBV25-1,.,TRBJ1-5,CASSELGTGNQPQHF,TGTGCCAGCAGTGAATTGGGGACAGGGAATCAGCCCCAGCATTTT
.,TRBV6-1,.,TRBJ2-3,CASSRDRSDTQYF,TGTGCCAGCAGCCGAGACCGATCAGATACGCAGTATTTT
.,TRBV7-3,.,TRBJ1-3,CASSLGGQGISGNTIYF,TGTGCCAGCAGCTTAGGGGGCCAGGGCATATCTGGAAACACCATATATTTT
TRBD1,TRBV18,.,TRBJ1-3,CASSPPRTGLVGNTIYF,TGTGCCAGCTCACCACCTAGGACAGGGCTAGTCGGAAACACCATATATTTT
.,TRBV4-1,.,TRBJ1-2,CASSQDLWGTYGYTF,TGCGCCAGCAGCCAAGATCTCTGGGGTACCTATGGCTACACCTTC
.,TRBV19,.,TRBJ2-2,CASSAWDKNTGELFF,TGTGCCAGTAGTGCCTGGGACAAGAACACCGGGGAGCTGTTTTTT
TRBD1,TRBV18,few,TRBJ1-2,CASSPGQGNYGYTF,TGTGCCAGCTCACCAGGACAGGGTAACTATGGCTACACCTTC
TRBD2,TRBV7-2,few,TRBJ2-7,CASSHKNGLAGGPPYEQYF,TGTGCCAGCAGCCACAAGAACGGACTAGCGGGGGGCCCGCCCTACGAGCAGTACTTC
TRBD1,TRBV2,.,TRBJ2-5,CASSARTGVGETQYF,TGTGCCAGCAGTGCCAGGACAGGGGTTGGTGAGACCCAGTACTTC
.,TRBV5-1,once,TRBJ1-1,CASSLVVGIEAFF,TGCGCCAGCAGCTTAGTGGTCGGCATTGAAGCTTTCTTT
.,TRBV6-5,.,TRBJ2-2,CASSYRGLTGELFF,TGTGCCAGCAGTTACCGAGGGCTGACCGGGGAGCTGTTTTTT
.,TRBV7-3,.,TRBJ2-2,CASTNSPGLSTGELFF,TGTGCCAGCACCAATAGCCCGGGTCTTTCCACCGGGGAGCTGTTTTTT
TRBD2,TRBV7-9,.,TRBJ2-3,CASSLGGLAGSTDTQYF,TGTGCCAGCAGCTTGGGTGGACTAGCGGGGAGTACAGATACGCAGTATTTT
.,TRBV6-1,.,TRBJ1-1,CASTIAAGDTEAFF,TGTGCCAGCACAATAGCCGCCGGGGACACTGAAGCTTTCTTT
.,TRBV6-5,.,TRBJ2-7,CASSYDGEQYF,TGTGCCAGCAGTTACGACGGCGAGCAGTACTTC
TRBD1,TRBV7-2,.,TRBJ1-2,CASSLKPGQGAEGYTF,TGTGCCAGCAGTTTGAAACCGGGACAGGGGGCGGAAGGCTACACCTTC
.,TRBV2,.,TRBJ1-6,CASSADSPLHF,TGTGCCAGCAGTGCCGACTCACCCCTCCACTTT
.,TRBV13,once,TRBJ1-3,CASKGIPPFRNTIYF,TGTGCCAGCAAGGGGATCCCGCCGTTTAGAAACACCATATATTTT
TRBD2,TRBV11-1,.,TRBJ2-5,CASSLGLLSGAEETQHF,TGTGCCAGCAGCTTAGGACTGTTGAGCGGGGCGGAAGAGACCCAGCACTTC
.,TRBV28,once,TRBJ1-2,CASSFDKYGYTF,TGTGCCAGCAGTTTTGATAAGTATGGCTACACCTTC
TRBD1,TRBV30,.,TRBJ1-6,CAWSSQGGNSPLHF,TGTGCCTGGAGTAGCCAGGGGGGTAATTCACCCCTCCACTTT
TRBD1,TRBV7-9,.,TRBJ1-4,CASSLAGQGGNEKLFF,TGTGCCAGCAGCTTAGCCGGACAGGGCGGTAATGAAAAACTGTTTTTT
TRBD1,TRBV12-5,few,TRBJ1-3,CASGQTGAITDSGNTIYF,TGTGCTAGTGGCCAGACAGGGGCTATTACCGACTCTGGAAACACCATATATTTT
.,TRBV28,.,TRBJ1-2,CASSLTSYGYTF,TGTGCCAGCAGTTTAACCAGTTATGGCTACACCTTC
TRBD1,TRBV7-2,.,TRBJ1-2,CASSPGTGSYGYTF,TGTGCCAGCAGCCCGGGGACAGGGAGCTATGGCTACACCTTC
TRBD1,TRBV28,.,TRBJ2-5,CASSSPAGQGAETQYF,TGTGCCAGCAGCTCCCCAGCGGGACAGGGGGCAGAGACCCAGTACTTC